The 17 T cell receptor beta chains listed next were all sequenced from one sample in a study of blood T cells in healthy people across ages. A second PCR of roughly 7 to 11 cycles used a sample-barcoded 5' primer and a J-beta primer mix. TCRdb used MiXCR to reprocess the 5' RACE reads, holding one entry per CDR3 protein. In the table there are approximately 1,100,000 distinct CDR3 sequences, less than 50% of which are singletons. Sequencing used blood. These receptors all stem from a woman in her sixties or seventies in good health.

Only a few counts were recorded for this clonotype. The chain links TRBV7-6 to TRBJ2-7, with 8 bases lining up with TRBD1. The CDR3 consists of 15 residues. V trimming: 6 bases; J trimming: 3 bases; junction bases outside the gene matches: 10. Per germline, CDR1 SGHVS and CDR2 FNYEAQ. The CDR3 nucleotides are TGTGCCAGCAGGCGAACCTCCGGGACAGGCTACGAGCAGTACTTC. It yields the protein CASRRTSGTGYEQYF.

The rearrangement uses TRBV14 and TRBJ2-1; 10 nucleotides align to TRBD2. The CDR3 is made up of 16 amino acids. V lost 5 bases and J lost 3; bases outside the gene matches: 7. The V gene's germline CDR1 is SGHDN and CDR2 FVKESK. CDR3 sequence reads: CASSGSGRGLYNEQFF. The CDR3 bases are TGTGCCAGCAGCGGGAGCGGGAGGGGGCTCTACAATGAGCAGTTCTTC.

This clonotype was recorded a few times. The CDR3 spells CATSRDRGMNTEAFF. The CDR3, as DNA: TGTGCCACCAGCAGAGACAGGGGAATGAACACTGAAGCTTTCTTT. The rearrangement links TRBV15 to TRBJ1-1; a weak D match, TRBD1 (6 bases). V lost 0 bases, J lost 0 bases, and 8 bases lay in between. Germline V gene sequence: CDR1 LNHNV, CDR2 YYDKDF (reference sequence). The CDR3 has 15 amino acids.

The chain combines TRBV6-1 with TRBJ2-1; TRBD2 is a possible D gene (6 bases). The CDR3 loop spans 15 amino acids. In germline, CDR1 is MNHNS, CDR2 SASEGT. V was trimmed by 6 bases and J by 2 bases, leaving 14 bases between them. DNA for the CDR3: TGTGCCAGCAGCGTAAGCGGGCCCACCTACAATGAGCAGTTCTTC. Translating gives CASSVSGPTYNEQFF.

This clonotype was observed a few times. J is TRBJ1-1 and V is TRBV10-3; a possible D gene is TRBD1 (5 bases). Deletions cut 10 bases from V and 3 bases from J, with 15 bases between. This CDR3 has 13 residues. Germline CDR1 reads ENHRY; CDR2 reads SYGVKD. The DNA for the CDR3 is TGTGCCACCCAAGGAGGGGAGGACACTGAAGCTTTCTTT. Its protein is CATQGGEDTEAFF.

There are a few counts of this clonotype. The gene calls are TRBV3-1 and TRBJ2-1; 10 bases line up with TRBD2. Germline assignment: CDR1 LGHDT and CDR2 YNNKEL (reference sequence). With 3 bases clipped from V and 4 bases from J, the junction kept 6 bases outside the gene matches. This CDR3 comprises 16 residues. The CDR3 here is CASSQVGLALYNEQFF. In DNA form, the CDR3 reads TGTGCCAGCAGCCAGGTGGGACTAGCGCTATACAATGAGCAGTTCTTC.

This clonotype has just a few counts. This chain links TRBV20-1 with TRBJ2-7, with 8 bases lining up with TRBD2. Trimming at V came to 0 bases and at J to 9 bases, leaving 13 bases not matched to a gene. Germline V gives CDR1 DFQATT, CDR2 SNEGSKA (reference sequence). The length of the CDR3 is 15 residues. The CDR3 here is CSARDHSGSQPWQYF. The CDR3 DNA is TGCAGTGCTAGAGATCACAGCGGGAGTCAGCCCTGGCAGTACTTC.

In this sample, this clonotype turned up many times. This chain connects TRBV29-1 to TRBJ2-7; TRBD1 matches 9 bases. This CDR3 is built from 18 residues. V was clipped by 3 bases and J by 0 bases; unmatched bases: 15. The V gene's germline CDR1 is SQVTM and CDR2 ANQGSEA. The DNA for the CDR3 is TGCAGCGTTGAGGCCGGGGTTGGGACAGGGCGCTTCTCCTACGAGCAGTACTTC. Translation gives CSVEAGVGTGRFSYEQYF.

This sequence joins TRBV11-2 and TRBJ2-3; 9 bases are a match to TRBD2. Germline values: CDR1 SGHAT, CDR2 FQNNGV. The V gene end was trimmed by 4 bases and the J gene end by 2 bases; junction bases not matched to a gene: 4. This CDR3 has 15 amino acids. The CDR3 loop is CASSWLAGTTDTQYF. For the CDR3, the DNA is TGTGCCAGCAGCTGGCTAGCGGGGACCACAGATACGCAGTATTTT.

The chain combines TRBV28 with TRBJ2-7; tentative D call: TRBD1 (6 bases). There are 13 residues in the CDR3. The V gene's germline CDR1 is MDHEN and CDR2 SYDVKM. The V end was cut by 6 bases, the J end by 2 bases, with 11 bases between. CDR3 residues: CASSPRQAYEQYF. The CDR3 coding sequence is TGTGCCAGCAGCCCAAGACAGGCCTACGAGCAGTACTTC.

This clonotype appeared a few times. The chain carries TRBV7-9 and TRBJ1-2; possible D gene TRBD1, 6 bases. This CDR3 has 15 amino acids. Trimming cost V 5 bases and J 4 bases, with 17 bases left between them. Germline V gene data show CDR1 as SEHNR and CDR2 as FQNEAQ (reference sequence). The CDR3 loop reads CASSPSTGGVYGYTF. The DNA for the CDR3 is TGTGCCAGCAGCCCTAGCACGGGGGGCGTCTATGGCTACACCTTC.

The V and J genes are TRBV11-1 and TRBJ2-7; 9 bases are shared with TRBD2. The J call may be wrong; the DNA end is better matched by TRBJ2-5. The CDR3 covers 21 residues. Germline CDR1 is SGHAT and CDR2 is FQDESV (reference sequence). This CDR3 reads CASSLAGILAGASPGEKTQYF. The CDR3 region has the DNA TGTGCCAGCAGCTTAGCGGGAATTTTAGCGGGAGCATCACCCGGGGAGAAGACCCAGTACTTC.

Remarks on this clonotype: The junction shows a germline mismatch at one end, possibly a read error. V is TRBV10-2 and J is TRBJ2-3, with D perhaps matching TRBD2 (5 bases). Germline lookup yields CDR1 WSHSY and CDR2 SAAADI. The CDR3 loop spans 13 amino acids. CDR3 nucleotide sequence: TGCACCAGCAGTGAGATACTAGCAGATACGCAGTATTTT. This sequence encodes CTSSEILADTQYF.

This clonotype was seen at least ten times. This chain uses TRBV20-1 with TRBJ1-5, with 9 bases fitting TRBD1. V shed 6 bases and J 4 bases; nucleotides not matched to a gene: 10. Looked up from germline, CDR1 is DFQATT and CDR2 is SNEGSKA (reference sequence). The CDR3 is 15 amino acids. CDR3 in amino acids: CSAEDGDRANQPQHF. For the CDR3, the DNA is TGCAGTGCAGAGGACGGGGACAGGGCTAATCAGCCCCAGCATTTT.

There are many counts of this clonotype. One end of the junction fails to match germline, which may point to a read error. The V gene is TRBV5-1, the J gene TRBJ2-1; D is uncertain. The CDR3 covers 14 residues. Germline CDR1 and CDR2: SGHRS and YFSETQ. The CDR3 region is CASSLGPPYNEQFF. CDR3 in DNA: TGTGCCAGCAGCTTAGGTCCTCCTTACAATGAGCAGTTCTTC.

This clonotype occurred once. This chain joins TRBV13 and TRBJ2-5, with 7 bases aligning to TRBD2. The CDR3 totals 20 residues. In germline, CDR1 is PRHDT, CDR2 FYEKMQ (reference sequence). The ends lost 4 bases at V and 11 bases at J; junction bases unmatched: 31. This CDR3 reads CASSWYTRRESVSSYNEQYF. The CDR3 DNA reads as TGTGCCAGCAGCTGGTATACTAGGCGGGAGTCCGTCTCATCCTACAATGAGCAGTACTTC.

The chain links TRBV14 to TRBJ1-6; D is undetermined. CDR3 length equals 16 residues. In germline, CDR1 is SGHDN, CDR2 FVKESK. V lost 0 bases, J lost 4 bases, and 10 bases lay in between. The CDR3 bases are TGTGCCAGCAGCCAAGATCTTGGGGTTTATAATTCACCCCTCCACTTT. Its translation: CASSQDLGVYNSPLHF.